A selection of T cell receptor beta chains follows, all from one sample in a study of regulatory T cells in long-lasting Graves disease. TCRdb ran MiXCR on the multiplex PCR reads and lists one entry per CDR3 protein. The sample lists about 660,000 distinct CDR3 sequences; around 30% were seen once. The specimen comprised peripheral blood mononuclear cells (PBMCs), sampled when the disease was refractory, from a patient treated with antithyroid drugs. These receptors came from a female donor with Graves disease. CDR3s include the opening cysteine and the closing phenylalanine or tryptophan. D genes are given only for firm matches. Only some rows state a clone size, as once, few, many or a class for expanded clones.

abundance	v_gene	j_gene	d_gene	CDR3aa	CDR3nt
few	TRBV6-2/TRBV6-3	TRBJ1-1	NA	CASQKYNTEAFF	TGTGCCAGCCAGAAATATAACACTGAAGCTTTCTTT
few	TRBV29-1	TRBJ1-2	NA	CSVEDLRDGYTF	TGCAGCGTTGAAGATCTCAGGGACGGCTACACCTTC
many	TRBV12-3/TRBV12-4	TRBJ1-5	TRBD1	CASSFRGQLGNQPQHF	TGTGCCAGCAGTTTCAGGGGGCAGTTAGGCAATCAGCCCCAGCATTTT
NA	TRBV19	TRBJ1-2	TRBD1	CASSRGQGINYGYTF	TGTGCCAGTAGTAGAGGACAGGGAATTAACTATGGCTACACCTTC
NA	TRBV7-6	TRBJ2-5	TRBD2	CASSLVAGVGGETQYF	TGTGCCAGCAGCTTAGTGGCGGGAGTAGGAGGTGAGACCCAGTACTTC
NA	TRBV6-1	TRBJ1-5	NA	CASSEWQGGNQPQHF	TGTGCCAGCAGTGAATGGCAGGGCGGGAATCAGCCCCAGCATTTT
NA	TRBV28	TRBJ1-1	NA	CASSLGHPEAFF	TGTGCCAGCAGTTTAGGGCACCCTGAAGCTTTCTTT
NA	TRBV28	TRBJ1-6	TRBD1	CASSPATGEGSPLHF	TGTGCCAGCAGTCCGGCCACAGGGGAGGGTTCACCCCTCCACTTT
many	TRBV11-2	TRBJ2-7	NA	CASSFGRNTYEQYF	TGTGCCAGCAGCTTTGGACGGAACACCTACGAGCAGTACTTC
many	TRBV12-3/TRBV12-4	TRBJ1-2	NA	CASLPKGFKDGYTF	TGTGCCAGCTTACCCAAGGGGTTTAAGGATGGCTACACCTTC
NA	TRBV10-3	TRBJ1-5	TRBD1	CAISVGGQGDNQPQHF	TGTGCCATCAGTGTTGGGGGACAGGGGGACAATCAGCCCCAGCATTTT
few	TRBV6-5	TRBJ1-5	NA	CASSYAENSNQPQHF	TGTGCCAGCAGTTACGCAGAAAATAGCAATCAGCCCCAGCATTTT
NA	TRBV6-1	TRBJ1-1	NA	CASSTAASGGAFF	TGTGCCAGCAGTACCGCGGCGTCCGGAGGGGCTTTCTTT
NA	TRBV27	TRBJ1-5	TRBD1	CASSTGTGPYQPQHF	TGTGCCAGCTCCACCGGGACAGGACCTTATCAGCCCCAGCATTTT
few	TRBV10-1	TRBJ2-7	TRBD2	CASSEGPAGEQYF	TGCGCCAGCAGTGAGGGCCCAGCGGGAGAGCAGTACTTC
NA	TRBV6-1	TRBJ1-5	TRBD1	CASSGTGNSANQPQHF	TGTGCCAGCAGCGGGACAGGGAATTCAGCCAATCAGCCCCAGCATTTT
many	TRBV11-3	TRBJ1-2	NA	CASSSPKILQRYYGYTF	TGTGCCAGCAGCTCCCCCAAGATACTACAGCGGTACTATGGCTACACCTTC
NA	TRBV6-6	TRBJ2-7	NA	CASSYSGVEQYF	TGTGCCAGCAGTTACTCGGGGGTGGAGCAGTACTTC
NA	TRBV12-3/TRBV12-4	TRBJ1-1	TRBD1	CASSFNRGSTEAFF	TGTGCCAGCAGTTTCAACAGGGGAAGTACTGAAGCTTTCTTT
few	TRBV15	TRBJ2-7	NA	CATSREARASYEQYF	TGTGCCACCAGCAGAGAGGCAAGGGCCTCCTACGAGCAGTACTTC
NA	TRBV30	TRBJ1-2	NA	CAWSQGLYGYTF	TGTGCCTGGAGCCAGGGCCTATATGGCTACACCTTC
many	TRBV6-1	TRBJ2-7	TRBD2	CASSGSFYEQYF	TGTGCCAGTAGCGGGAGCTTCTACGAGCAGTACTTC
NA	TRBV12-3/TRBV12-4	TRBJ1-2	NA	CATRSRELCYGYTF	TGTGCCACCCGGTCCCGGGAGCTATGCTATGGCTACACCTTC
many	TRBV28	TRBJ1-2	TRBD1	CASSLQGALGYTF	TGTGCCAGCAGCTTACAGGGGGCGCTCGGCTACACCTTC
many	TRBV5-1	TRBJ1-2	NA	CASSLSQTNYGYTF	TGCGCCAGCAGCTTGTCACAGACTAACTATGGCTACACCTTC
many	TRBV6-1	TRBJ1-1	NA	CASTYGGDGEAFF	TGTGCCAGCACCTATGGGGGGGACGGCGAAGCTTTCTTT
many	TRBV20-1	TRBJ2-7	TRBD1	CSASQGQGIQQYF	TGCAGTGCTAGCCAGGGACAGGGGATCCAGCAGTACTTC
NA	TRBV19	TRBJ1-5	TRBD1	CASSGMDRGRGKQPQHF	TGTGCCAGTAGTGGGATGGACAGGGGGCGAGGAAAGCAGCCCCAGCATTTT
NA	TRBV30	TRBJ2-7	TRBD2	CAWTVAGREQYF	TGTGCCTGGACTGTAGCGGGAAGGGAGCAGTACTTC
NA	TRBV12-3/TRBV12-4	TRBJ1-2	NA	CASSASGEGYTF	TGTGCCAGCAGTGCTTCAGGGGAGGGCTACACCTTC
NA	TRBV15	TRBJ2-2	NA	CATSRDRGYTGELFF	TGTGCCACCAGCAGAGACAGGGGTTACACCGGGGAGCTGTTTTTT
NA	TRBV27	TRBJ1-6	NA	CASSLSRAAGNSPLHF	TGTGCCAGCAGTTTATCGCGGGCCGCGGGCAATTCACCCCTCCACTTT
many	TRBV3-1	TRBJ1-6	NA	CASSQDRTYSPLHF	TGTGCCAGCAGCCAAGATCGGACATATTCACCCCTCCACTTT
few	TRBV28	TRBJ1-5	NA	CAATRVLRGNQPQHF	TGTGCCGCCACCAGGGTACTGAGGGGCAATCAGCCCCAGCATTTT
NA	TRBV28	TRBJ1-4	NA	CASSTPRTGQDEKLFF	TGTGCCAGCAGTACCCCCCGGACGGGGCAGGACGAAAAACTGTTTTTT
few	TRBV20-1	TRBJ1-1	NA	CSADAGLGNTEAFF	TGCAGTGCTGACGCAGGTCTCGGCAACACTGAAGCTTTCTTT
NA	TRBV27	TRBJ2-5	TRBD1	CASGQGRGTQYF	TGTGCCAGCGGACAGGGTCGGGGGACCCAGTACTTC
NA	TRBV9	TRBJ1-2	TRBD1	CASSEDRADRSYTF	TGTGCCAGCAGCGAGGACAGGGCGGATCGAAGCTACACCTTC
NA	TRBV6-2/TRBV6-3	TRBJ1-2	TRBD1	CASSYAGTGYGYTF	TGTGCCAGCAGTTACGCCGGGACAGGGTATGGCTACACCTTC
few	TRBV27	TRBJ2-7	NA	CASGLGVSHEQYF	TGTGCCAGCGGTCTGGGAGTTAGCCACGAGCAGTACTTC
NA	TRBV24-1	TRBJ2-3	NA	CATSDRTRRAQYF	TGTGCCACCAGTGATCGCACCCGCCGGGCGCAGTATTTT